The 9 T cell receptor beta chains presented below share a single source sample, sequenced in a study of prognosis after radiotherapy for stage I lung cancer. Starting from genomic DNA, TCR beta CDR3 was amplified through two-round multiplex PCR. Primers specific to each TRBV and TRBJ gene were used in first-round PCR. Using its own MiXCR run on the multiplex PCR reads, TCRdb lists one record per CDR3 protein. The sample has about 51,000 distinct CDR3 sequences, about 37% seen once. The source was PBMCs, collected before or after stereotactic body radiation therapy (not recorded which). These receptors all stem from a donor over 45 with non-small cell lung cancer.

This clonotype was counted at least ten times. The chain couples TRBV11-3 to TRBJ1-6; D remains ambiguous. Germline V CDR1 and CDR2: SGHNT, YENEEA. The CDR3 contains 16 residues. Trimming cost V 5 bases and J 3 bases, with 14 bases left between them. The CDR3, as DNA: TGTGCCAGCAGCCCCCGTGCACGCCTCTATAATTCACCCCTCCACTTT. Encoded protein: CASSPRARLYNSPLHF.

The sample holds many counts of this clonotype. The rearrangement joins TRBV30 to TRBJ2-3; 9 bases are a match to TRBD1. The length of the CDR3 is 14 residues. V shed 7 bases, J shed 2 bases, and the junction held 7 bases outside the gene matches. Germline V gene lookup returns CDR1 GTSNPN and CDR2 SVGIG (reference sequence). The CDR3 sequence: CAFSGTGFTDTQYF. As DNA, the CDR3 is TGTGCCTTCTCCGGGACAGGGTTCACAGATACGCAGTATTTT.

This clonotype was counted at least ten times. This chain joins TRBV3-1 and TRBJ1-5; D might be TRBD1 (5 bases). The CDR3 has 15 residues. CDR1 and CDR2 from the germline V gene are LGHDT and YNNKEL (reference sequence). V lost 1 base to trimming and J lost 6 bases, with 13 bases between them. The CDR3 DNA reads as TGTGCCAGCAGCCAAGGGGAAGGGGTGGTTCAGCCCCAGCATTTT. It encodes CASSQGEGVVQPQHF.

This clonotype was observed at least ten times. V usage is TRBV9 and J usage is TRBJ1-2; D gene uncertain. The V end lost 4 bases, the J end lost 8 bases, and 18 bases lay between the germline ends. CDR3 length: 14 amino acids. CDR1 SGDLS and CDR2 YYNGEE come from the germline V gene. Here the CDR3 reads CASSPRPAVGGYTF. The CDR3 nucleotides read TGTGCCAGCAGCCCCCGGCCGGCGGTAGGGGGCTACACCTTC.

On this clonotype: The junction differs from germline at one of its ends, possibly a read error. The V and J genes are TRBV7-6 and TRBJ2-3; D possibly corresponds to TRBD1 (5 bases). The CDR3 totals 13 residues. Germline assignment: CDR1 SGHVS and CDR2 FNYEAQ. The CDR3: CDSSLDTAGTQYF. The CDR3 DNA is TGTGACAGCAGCTTAGATACGGCAGGGACGCAGTATTTT.

The J gene is TRBJ2-2, the V gene TRBV6-1; 14 nucleotides align to TRBD2. The V and J ends lost 5 bases and 2 bases, in that order; junction bases with no gene match: 10. Germline V gives CDR1 MNHNS, CDR2 SASEGT. The CDR3 has 19 residues. The CDR3 reads CASSPLGLAGGPNTGELFF. In DNA, the CDR3 is TGTGCCAGCAGTCCCCTAGGACTAGCGGGGGGCCCAAACACCGGGGAGCTGTTTTTT.

This clonotype has ten or more counts. The gene calls are TRBV20-1 and TRBJ2-4; possible D gene TRBD2, 6 bases. The germline gives CDR1 DFQATT, CDR2 SNEGSKA (reference sequence). This CDR3 has 15 amino acids. Trimming removed 0 bases at V and 8 bases at J, with 17 bases between. The CDR3 here is CSARDTTSPGDIQYF. As DNA, the CDR3 is TGCAGTGCTAGAGATACAACGTCCCCGGGGGACATTCAGTACTTC.

The chain employs TRBV2 and TRBJ1-5, with TRBD1 identical over 7 bases. CDR1 and CDR2 (germline): SNHLY, FYNNEI. The J segment lost 5 bases and the V segment lost 6 bases, leaving 7 bases of the junction unmatched. This CDR3 spans 14 amino acids. The CDR3 sequence: CASRAGTVHQPQHF. The CDR3 nucleotides are TGTGCCAGCAGGGCCGGGACAGTGCATCAGCCCCAGCATTTT.

As regards this clonotype: A read error is the likely source, as a far larger clone sits one nucleotide away. This chain uses TRBV6-2 or TRBV6-3 with TRBJ2-2; D perhaps matches TRBD1 (7 bases). Germline lookup yields CDR1 MNHEY and CDR2 SVGEGT. V was cut by 9 bases and J by 7 bases, with 15 bases left in between. CDR3 size: 13 residues. The CDR3 sequence: CARGGTEGGELFF. DNA for the CDR3: TGTGCCAGAGGGGGGACAGAAGGCGGGGAGCTGTTTTTT.